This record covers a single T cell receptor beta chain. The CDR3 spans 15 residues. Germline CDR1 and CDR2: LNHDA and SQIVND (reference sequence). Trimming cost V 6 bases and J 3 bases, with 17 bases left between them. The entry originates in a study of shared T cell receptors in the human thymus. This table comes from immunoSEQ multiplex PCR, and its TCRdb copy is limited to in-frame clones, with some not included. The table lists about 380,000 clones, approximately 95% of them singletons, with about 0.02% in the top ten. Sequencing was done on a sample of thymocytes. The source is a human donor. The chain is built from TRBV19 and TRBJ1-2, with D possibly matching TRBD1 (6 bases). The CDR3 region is CASSGPDSFYYGYTF. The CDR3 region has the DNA TGTGCCAGTAGCGGACCGGACAGCTTCTACTATGGCTACACCTTC.